This T cell receptor (beta chain) was found in a study of blood T cell repertoires in COVID-19. Study-level information: Material from acute and convalescent COVID-19 was sourced from the United States, Italy and Spain. PBMCs, B-cell-depleted T cells, or T cells provided the cDNA or gDNA that made up the material.

As originally analysed: Amplifying reference gene primers gave estimates of nucleated cell counts. TCRdb's copy holds only in-frame clones and misses some; the assay was immunoSEQ multiplex PCR. That table gives V, J and clone size, and the DNA gave D and trimming. The sample includes approximately 100,000 clones, about 78% of them seen just once. This CDR3 contains 16 residues. Germline assignment: CDR1 KGHSH and CDR2 LQKENI. Trimming pared 5 bases from V and 2 bases from J, leaving 18 bases between. The receptor comes from a human donor in a cohort sampled during active or convalescent COVID-19. The chain has TRBV18 and TRBJ1-1; D remains unclear. The sample taken for sequencing was peripheral blood. CDR3 in amino acids: CASSSYGVGGNTEAFF. In DNA, the CDR3 is TGTGCCAGCTCATCGTACGGGGTCGGAGGAAACACTGAAGCTTTCTTT.